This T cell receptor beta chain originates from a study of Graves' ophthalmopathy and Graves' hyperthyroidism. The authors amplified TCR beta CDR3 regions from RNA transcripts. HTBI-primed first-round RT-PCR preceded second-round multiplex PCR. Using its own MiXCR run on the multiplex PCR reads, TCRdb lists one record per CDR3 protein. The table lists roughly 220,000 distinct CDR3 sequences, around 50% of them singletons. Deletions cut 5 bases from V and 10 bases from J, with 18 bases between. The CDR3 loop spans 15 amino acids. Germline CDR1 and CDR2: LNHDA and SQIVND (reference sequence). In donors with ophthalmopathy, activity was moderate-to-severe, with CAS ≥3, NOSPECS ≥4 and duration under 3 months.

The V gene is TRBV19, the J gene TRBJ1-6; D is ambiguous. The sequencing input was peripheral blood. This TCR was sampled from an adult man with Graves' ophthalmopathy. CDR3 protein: CASSLGGLIGSPLHF. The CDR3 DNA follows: TGTGCCAGTAGTTTAGGAGGACTTATAGGGTCACCCCTCCACTTT.